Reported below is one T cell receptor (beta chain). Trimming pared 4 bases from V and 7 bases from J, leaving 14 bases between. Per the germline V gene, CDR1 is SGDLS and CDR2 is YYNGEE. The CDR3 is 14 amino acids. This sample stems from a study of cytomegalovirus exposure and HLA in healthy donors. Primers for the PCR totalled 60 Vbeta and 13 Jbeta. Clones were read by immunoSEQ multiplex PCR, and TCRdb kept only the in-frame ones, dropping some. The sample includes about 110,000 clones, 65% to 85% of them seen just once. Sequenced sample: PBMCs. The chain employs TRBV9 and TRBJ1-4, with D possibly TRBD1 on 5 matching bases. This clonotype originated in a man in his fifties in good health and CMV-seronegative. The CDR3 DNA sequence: TGTGCCAGCAGCCCGATAGGGGTCGGTGAAAAACTGTTTTTT. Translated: CASSPIGVGEKLFF.